This T cell receptor beta chain was recovered during a study of cytomegalovirus exposure and HLA in healthy donors. Primers included in the PCR were 60 Vbeta and 13 Jbeta primers. TCRdb keeps only in-frame clones here, not all; method: immunoSEQ multiplex PCR. The sample has about 90,000 clones, about 70% seen once. Points on this clone: Its target is not known.

Study observations and caveats: More than 150 TCR beta chains were listed as cytomegalovirus-associated. The number of N-insertions in an Asian-associated ancestry cluster was reportedly below the approximately 700-donor mean in a later analysis.

Germline CDR1 reads LNHDA; CDR2 reads SQIVND (reference sequence). CDR3 length: 14 amino acids. Trimming cost V 1 base and J 8 bases, with 14 bases left between them. V gene TRBV19 combines with J gene TRBJ1-2, with a weak D call TRBD1 (5 bases). Sequencing used PBMCs. This clonotype was sampled from a man aged 30-40 years in good health and CMV-seronegative. The CDR3 is CASSIGSGIRGYTF. The CDR3, as DNA: TGTGCCAGTAGTATAGGCTCAGGGATAAGGGGCTACACCTTC.